The 14 T cell receptor beta chains given below trace back to one sample, sequenced in a study of blood T cell repertoires in COVID-19. Method: immunoSEQ multiplex PCR; TCRdb's copy keeps in-frame clones and lacks some. The data hold about 76,000 clones, with about 85% observed a single time. The specimen sequenced was peripheral blood. The receptors stem from a man between 60 and 75 years old with COVID-19, enrolled during active disease.

This clone showed up just once. The CDR3 loop reads CASSQAAYGYTF. Written as DNA, the CDR3 is TGTGCCAGTTCACAGGCCGCTTATGGCTACACCTTC. V is TRBV6-5 and J is TRBJ1-2; possibly TRBD1 for D (5 bases). The V end lost 9 bases, the J end lost 5 bases, and 13 bases lay between the germline ends. This CDR3 region has 12 residues. Germline CDR1 and CDR2: MNHEY and SVGAGI.

This chain connects TRBV5-1 to TRBJ2-3; TRBD2 agrees at 14 bases. CDR3 size: 17 residues. CDR1 is SGHRS and CDR2 is YFSETQ in the germline V gene. With 4 bases clipped from V and 1 base from J, the junction kept 5 bases outside the gene matches. CDR3 in amino acids: CASSTGTSGSGTDTQYF. The CDR3 nucleotides read TGCGCCAGCAGCACCGGGACTAGCGGGAGCGGCACAGATACGCAGTATTTT. The full variable domain, in which reference TRBV5-1 and TRBJ2-3 provide the parts outside the CDR3, is KAGVTQTPRYLIKTRGQQVTLSCSPISGHRSVSWYQQTPGQGLQFLFEYFSETQRNKGNFPGRFSGRQFSNSRSEMNVSTLELGDSALYLCASSTGTSGSGTDTQYFGPGTRLTVL.

The chain is built from TRBV4-2 and TRBJ1-1, with 8 positions matching TRBD1. With 1 base clipped from V and 8 bases from J, the junction kept 0 bases outside the gene matches. This CDR3 spans 12 amino acids. Germline V gene lookup returns CDR1 LGHNA and CDR2 YNFKEQ. The CDR3 region is CASSQGQGEAFF. CDR3 DNA: TGTGCCAGCAGCCAAGGACAGGGGGAAGCTTTCTTT.

The genes are TRBV11-3 and TRBJ2-3; D possibly corresponds to TRBD1 (6 bases). With 6 bases removed from V and 0 bases from J, the gap between germline ends came to 13 bases. The germline CDR1 and CDR2 sequences are SGHNT and YENEEA. This CDR3 is built from 15 residues. The CDR3: CASSYRAESTDTQYF. DNA for the CDR3: TGTGCCAGCAGTTACAGGGCGGAAAGCACAGATACGCAGTATTTT.

This sequence joins TRBV2 and TRBJ2-7, with 9 bases lining up with TRBD2. CDR1 and CDR2 from the germline V gene are SNHLY and FYNNEI. This CDR3 spans 15 amino acids. Losses at the gene ends were 6 bases for V and 2 bases for J; bases not matched to a gene: 8. The CDR3 coding sequence is TGTGCCAGCAGGGCGGGGGGGAACCCGGCCTACGAGCAGTACTTC. Residues: CASRAGGNPAYEQYF.

This clone was recorded only once. The chain links TRBV2 to TRBJ1-4; 8 nucleotides match TRBD1. V dropped 5 bases and J dropped 5; count of bases not matched to a gene: 10. CDR3 length: 16 amino acids. Germline-derived CDR1 and CDR2 are SNHLY and FYNNEI. The CDR3 loop is CASSTGPGGGNEKLFF. As DNA, the CDR3 is TGTGCCAGCAGTACTGGGCCAGGGGGCGGAAATGAAAAACTGTTTTTT. The full variable domain, its missing parts supplied by reference TRBV2 and TRBJ1-4, is EPEVTQTPSHQVTQMGQEVILRCVPISNHLYFYWYRQILGQKVEFLVSFYNNEISEKSEIFDDQFSVERPDGSNFTLKIRSTKLEDSAMYFCASSTGPGGGNEKLFFGSGTQLSVL.

This rearrangement joins TRBV21-1 to TRBJ1-3; the table's D call, TRBD1, has no DNA check behind it. TRBV21-1 is a recognized pseudogene. The CDR3 is 18 residues long. CDR3 region: CASSKRANGQLSGNTIYF. As DNA, the CDR3 is TGTGCCAGCAGCAAAAGGGCTAATGGACAGCTCTCTGGAAACACCATATATTTT.

The V and J genes are TRBV13 and TRBJ1-1, with unresolved D. Germline V gene data show CDR1 as PRHDT and CDR2 as FYEKMQ (reference sequence). V was trimmed by 5 bases and J by 10 bases, leaving 17 bases between them. There are 13 residues in the CDR3. The CDR3 bases are TGTGCCAGCAGCCCCACGGACGAGCTAGCAGCTTTCTTT. It translates to CASSPTDELAAFF.

The chain joins TRBV5-6 to TRBJ1-5; D remains unclear. This CDR3 contains 14 residues. From germline, CDR1 is SGHDT and CDR2 YYEEEE. Trimming left V 4 bases short and J 2 bases short, with 10 bases between. CDR3: CASSPGSGNQPQHF. The CDR3 bases are TGTGCCAGCAGCCCGGGGTCGGGCAATCAGCCCCAGCATTTT.

The genes are TRBV19 and TRBJ1-5; D unresolved. Germline CDR1 and CDR2: LNHDA and SQIVND (reference sequence). Trimming shortened V by 4 bases and J by 4 bases, and 14 bases separated the two germline ends. The CDR3 contains 15 residues. The CDR3 loop is CASSNQAMRNQPQHF. The CDR3, as DNA: TGTGCCAGTAGTAATCAAGCGATGAGGAATCAGCCCCAGCATTTT. The full variable domain, rest sourced from reference TRBV19 and TRBJ1-5, is DGGITQSPKYLFRKEGQNVTLSCEQNLNHDAMYWYRQDPGQGLRLIYYSQIVNDFQKGDIAEGYSVSREKKESFPLTVTSAQKNPTAFYLCASSNQAMRNQPQHFGDGTRLSIL.

The chain carries TRBV29-1 and TRBJ2-1; the match to TRBD1 covers 7 bases. The V gene end was trimmed by 0 bases and the J gene end by 1 base; junction bases not matched to a gene: 9. CDR3 length: 17 amino acids. Germline lookup yields CDR1 SQVTM and CDR2 ANQGSEA. CDR3 protein: CSVEDAFDRASYNEQFF. As DNA, the CDR3 is TGCAGCGTTGAAGACGCCTTTGACAGGGCATCCTACAATGAGCAGTTCTTC.

This sequence joins TRBV11-2 and TRBJ1-2, with a weak D call TRBD1 (5 bases). CDR3 size: 15 residues. Germline V gives CDR1 SGHAT, CDR2 FQNNGV. V gave up 5 bases and J gave up 4 bases, with 17 bases separating them. The CDR3 nucleotides read TGTGCCAGCAGCCCTACTGGGGGGTATGCCTATGGCTACACCTTC. Residues: CASSPTGGYAYGYTF.

This chain uses TRBV7-9 with TRBJ2-1, with 13 bases lining up with TRBD2. The CDR3 contains 14 residues. From germline, CDR1 is SEHNR and CDR2 FQNEAQ (reference sequence). The ends lost 5 bases at V and 9 bases at J; junction bases unmatched: 4. CDR3: CASSITSGRGEQFF. The CDR3 coding sequence is TGTGCCAGCAGCATTACTAGCGGGAGGGGTGAGCAGTTCTTC.

The chain joins TRBV6-5 to TRBJ1-2; D unresolved. V gave up 10 bases and J gave up 6 bases, with 21 bases separating them. The CDR3 covers 14 residues. Germline assignment: CDR1 MNHEY and CDR2 SVGAGI. As DNA, the CDR3 is TGTGCCACCACTCCCCAGACTTTGGCGGATGGCTACACCTTC. It is translated as CATTPQTLADGYTF.